Sequencing of this TCR beta chain was carried out in a study of blood T cell repertoires in COVID-19. Turning to the study itself: Sources were T cells, B-cell-depleted T cells, or PBMCs; the material itself was cDNA or gDNA.

Residents of around 24 US areas, aged roughly 18 to 89 years, made up the participants. The study assigned cohorts using participant-reported clinical history. Measured with immunoSEQ multiplex PCR; TCRdb has only the in-frame clones, and not every one. The table includes approximately 220,000 clones, approximately 86% detected once. The CDR3 sequence is 19 residues long. CDR1 SEHNR and CDR2 FQNEAQ come from the germline V gene (reference sequence). V shed 5 bases, J shed 0 bases, and the junction held 9 bases outside the gene matches. The sequencing input was PBMCs or T cells enriched from blood (not recorded which). The sequence was obtained from a woman aged 25 to 39 with acute COVID-19. This chain joins TRBV7-9 and TRBJ2-1, with TRBD2 identical over 14 bases. The CDR3 sequence: CASSMGLAGALSSYNEQFF. DNA of the CDR3: TGTGCCAGCAGCATGGGACTAGCGGGGGCCCTAAGCTCCTACAATGAGCAGTTCTTC.